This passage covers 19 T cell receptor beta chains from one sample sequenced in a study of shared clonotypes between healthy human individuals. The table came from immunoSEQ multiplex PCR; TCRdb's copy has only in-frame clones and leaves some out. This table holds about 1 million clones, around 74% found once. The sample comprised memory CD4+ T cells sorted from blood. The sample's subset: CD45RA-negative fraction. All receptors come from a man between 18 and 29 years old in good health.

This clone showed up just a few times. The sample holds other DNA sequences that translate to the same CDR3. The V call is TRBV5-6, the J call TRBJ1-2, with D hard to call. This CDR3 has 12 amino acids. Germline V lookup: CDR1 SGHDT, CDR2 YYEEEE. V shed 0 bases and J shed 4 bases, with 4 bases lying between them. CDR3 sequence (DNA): TGTGCCAGCAGCTTGGGGGGCTATGGCTACACCTTC. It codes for CASSLGGYGYTF.

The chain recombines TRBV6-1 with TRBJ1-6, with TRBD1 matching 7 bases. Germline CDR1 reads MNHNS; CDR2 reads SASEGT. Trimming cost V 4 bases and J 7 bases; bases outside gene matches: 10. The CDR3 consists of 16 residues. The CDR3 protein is CASSAGWDSRNSPLHF. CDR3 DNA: TGTGCCAGCAGTGCAGGTTGGGACAGCCGGAATTCACCCCTCCACTTT.

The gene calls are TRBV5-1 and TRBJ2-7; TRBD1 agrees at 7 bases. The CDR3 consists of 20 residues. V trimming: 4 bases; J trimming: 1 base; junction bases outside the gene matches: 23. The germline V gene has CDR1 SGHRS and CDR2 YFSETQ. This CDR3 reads CASSAFKSDRSPKGSYEQYF. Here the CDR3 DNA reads TGCGCCAGCAGCGCATTTAAATCGGACAGGTCTCCCAAGGGGTCCTACGAGCAGTACTTC.

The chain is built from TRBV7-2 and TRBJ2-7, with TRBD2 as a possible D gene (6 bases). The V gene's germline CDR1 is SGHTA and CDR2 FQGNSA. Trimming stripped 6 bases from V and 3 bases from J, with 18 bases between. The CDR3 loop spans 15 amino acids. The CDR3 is CASSFDWDSDYEQYF. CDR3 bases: TGTGCCAGCAGTTTTGATTGGGACTCGGACTACGAGCAGTACTTC.

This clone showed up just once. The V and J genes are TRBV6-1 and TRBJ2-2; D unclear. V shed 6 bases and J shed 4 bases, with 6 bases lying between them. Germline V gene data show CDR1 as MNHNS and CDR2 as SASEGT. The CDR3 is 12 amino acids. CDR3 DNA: TGTGCCAGCAGCCCTTTCACCGGGGAGCTGTTTTTT. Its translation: CASSPFTGELFF.

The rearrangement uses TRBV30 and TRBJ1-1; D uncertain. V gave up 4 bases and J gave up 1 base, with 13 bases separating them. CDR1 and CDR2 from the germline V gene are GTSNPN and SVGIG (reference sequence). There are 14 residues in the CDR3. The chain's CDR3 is CAWKLGNPNTEAFF. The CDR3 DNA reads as TGTGCCTGGAAGTTGGGGAACCCGAACACTGAAGCTTTCTTT.

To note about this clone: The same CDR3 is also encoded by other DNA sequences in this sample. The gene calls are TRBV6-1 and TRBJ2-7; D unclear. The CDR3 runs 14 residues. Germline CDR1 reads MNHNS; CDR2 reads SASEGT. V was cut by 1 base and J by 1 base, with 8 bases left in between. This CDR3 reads CASSEDVRSYEQYF. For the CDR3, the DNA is TGTGCCAGCAGTGAAGACGTCCGGTCCTACGAGCAGTACTTC.

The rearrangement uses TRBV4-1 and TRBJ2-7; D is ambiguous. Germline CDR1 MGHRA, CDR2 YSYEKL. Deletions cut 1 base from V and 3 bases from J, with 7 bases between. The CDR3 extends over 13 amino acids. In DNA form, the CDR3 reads TGCGCCAGCAGCCAAGTATCTATCTACGAGCAGTACTTC. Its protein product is CASSQVSIYEQYF.

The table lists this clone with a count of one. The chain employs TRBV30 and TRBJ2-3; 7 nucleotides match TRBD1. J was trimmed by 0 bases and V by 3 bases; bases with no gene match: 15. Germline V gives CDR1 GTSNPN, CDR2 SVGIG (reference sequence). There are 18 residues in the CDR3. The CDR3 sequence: CAWRVKGAHRFSTDTQYF. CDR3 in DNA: TGTGCCTGGAGGGTCAAGGGGGCGCATCGTTTTAGCACAGATACGCAGTATTTT.

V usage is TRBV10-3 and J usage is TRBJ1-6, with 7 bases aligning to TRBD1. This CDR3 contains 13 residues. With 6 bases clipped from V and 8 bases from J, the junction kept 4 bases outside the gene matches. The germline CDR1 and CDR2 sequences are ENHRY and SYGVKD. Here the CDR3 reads CAIRGGMDSPLHF. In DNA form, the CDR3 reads TGTGCCATCAGAGGGGGCATGGATTCACCCCTCCACTTT.

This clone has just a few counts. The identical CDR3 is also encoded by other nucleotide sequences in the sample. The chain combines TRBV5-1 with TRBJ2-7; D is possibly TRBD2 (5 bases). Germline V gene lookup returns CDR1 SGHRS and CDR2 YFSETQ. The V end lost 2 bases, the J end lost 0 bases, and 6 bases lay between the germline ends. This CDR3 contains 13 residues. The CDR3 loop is CASSLTSSYEQYF. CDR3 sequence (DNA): TGCGCCAGCAGCTTAACTAGCTCCTACGAGCAGTACTTC.

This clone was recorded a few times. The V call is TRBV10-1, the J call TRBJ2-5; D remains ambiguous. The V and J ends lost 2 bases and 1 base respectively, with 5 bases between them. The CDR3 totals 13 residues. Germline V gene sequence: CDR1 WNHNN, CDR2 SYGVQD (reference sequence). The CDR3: CASSETFQETQYF. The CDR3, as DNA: TGCGCCAGCAGTGAGACGTTCCAAGAGACCCAGTACTTC.

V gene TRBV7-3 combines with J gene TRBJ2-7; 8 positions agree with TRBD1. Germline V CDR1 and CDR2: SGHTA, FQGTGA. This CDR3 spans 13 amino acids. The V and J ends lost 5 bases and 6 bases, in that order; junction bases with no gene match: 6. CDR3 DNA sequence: TGTGCCAGCAGCGCAGGACAGGGAGGCGAGCAGTACTTC. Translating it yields CASSAGQGGEQYF.

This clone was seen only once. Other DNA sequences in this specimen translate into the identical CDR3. CDR3 amino acids: CAWSGTGNQPQHF. The CDR3 DNA sequence: TGTGCCTGGAGCGGGACAGGGAATCAGCCCCAGCATTTT. V usage is TRBV30 and J usage is TRBJ1-5; 9 nucleotides align to TRBD1. Germline CDR1 reads GTSNPN; CDR2 reads SVGIG (reference sequence). The J segment lost 4 bases and the V segment lost 3 bases, leaving 1 base of the junction unmatched. This CDR3 is built from 13 residues.

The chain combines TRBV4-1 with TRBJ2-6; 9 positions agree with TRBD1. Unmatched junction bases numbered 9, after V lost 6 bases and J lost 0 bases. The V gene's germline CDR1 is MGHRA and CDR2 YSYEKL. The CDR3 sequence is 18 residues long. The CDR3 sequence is CASSLGQGIGSGANVLTF. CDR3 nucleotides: TGCGCCAGCAGTCTGGGACAGGGAATCGGCTCTGGGGCCAACGTCCTGACTTTC.

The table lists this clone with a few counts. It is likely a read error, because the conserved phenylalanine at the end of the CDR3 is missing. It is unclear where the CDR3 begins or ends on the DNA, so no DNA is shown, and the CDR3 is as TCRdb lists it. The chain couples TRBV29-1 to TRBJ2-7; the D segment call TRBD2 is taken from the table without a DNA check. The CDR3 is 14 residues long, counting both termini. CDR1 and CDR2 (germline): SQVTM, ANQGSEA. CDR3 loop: CSVEDLELAGVFSL.

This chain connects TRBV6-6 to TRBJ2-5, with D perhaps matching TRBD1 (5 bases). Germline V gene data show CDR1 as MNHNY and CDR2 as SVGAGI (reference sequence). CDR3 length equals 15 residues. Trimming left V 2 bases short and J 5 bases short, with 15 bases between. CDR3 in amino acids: CASSYGWKGKETQYF. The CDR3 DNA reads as TGTGCCAGCAGTTACGGATGGAAGGGGAAGGAGACCCAGTACTTC.

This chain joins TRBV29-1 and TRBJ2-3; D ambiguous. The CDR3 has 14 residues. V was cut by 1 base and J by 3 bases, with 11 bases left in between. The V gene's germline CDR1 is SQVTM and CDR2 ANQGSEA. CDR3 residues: CSVEGFLTTDTQYF. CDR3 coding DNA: TGCAGCGTTGAAGGGTTTTTGACTACAGATACGCAGTATTTT.

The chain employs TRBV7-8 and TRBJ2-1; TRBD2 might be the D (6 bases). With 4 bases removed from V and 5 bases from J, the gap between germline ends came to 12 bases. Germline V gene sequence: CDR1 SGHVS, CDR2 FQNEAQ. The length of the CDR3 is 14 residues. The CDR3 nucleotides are TGTGCCAGCAGCTCGCCTAGCGAGGACAATGAGCAGTTCTTC. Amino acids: CASSSPSEDNEQFF.